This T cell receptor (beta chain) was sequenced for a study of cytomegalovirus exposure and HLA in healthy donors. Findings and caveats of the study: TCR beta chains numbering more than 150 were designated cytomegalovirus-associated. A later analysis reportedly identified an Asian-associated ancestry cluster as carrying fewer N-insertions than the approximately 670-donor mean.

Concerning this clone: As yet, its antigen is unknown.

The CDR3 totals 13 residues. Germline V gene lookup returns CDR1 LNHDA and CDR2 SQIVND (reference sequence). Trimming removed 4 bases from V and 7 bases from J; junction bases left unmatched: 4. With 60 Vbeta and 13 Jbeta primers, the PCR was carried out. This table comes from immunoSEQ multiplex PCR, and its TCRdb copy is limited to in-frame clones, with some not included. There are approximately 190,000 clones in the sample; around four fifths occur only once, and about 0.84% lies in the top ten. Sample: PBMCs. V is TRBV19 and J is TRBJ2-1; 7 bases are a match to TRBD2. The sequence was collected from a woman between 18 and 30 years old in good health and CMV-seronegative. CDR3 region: CASSRTSKNEQFF. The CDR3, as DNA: TGTGCCAGTAGTAGGACTAGTAAGAATGAGCAGTTCTTC.